Each of the 32 T cell receptor beta chains below was sequenced from the same sample in a study of blood T cell repertoires in COVID-19. The table came from immunoSEQ multiplex PCR; TCRdb's copy has only in-frame clones and leaves some out. The table records roughly 190,000 clones, around four fifths of them present only once. The sample taken for sequencing was peripheral blood. These receptors were taken from a human donor in a cohort sampled during active COVID-19.

By sample share, this clone is medium-sized. V usage is TRBV27 and J usage is TRBJ2-7; weak D call: TRBD2 (6 bases). The CDR3 loop spans 14 amino acids. Trimming removed 1 base from V and 5 bases from J, with 12 bases in between. The germline V gene has CDR1 MNHEY and CDR2 SMNVEV (reference sequence). The CDR3 protein is CASSLLGGGDEQYF. The CDR3 DNA reads TGTGCCAGCAGTTTATTAGGTGGAGGGGACGAGCAGTACTTC.

The chain joins TRBV5-1 to TRBJ2-3; D possibly corresponds to TRBD1 (5 bases). With 4 bases removed from V and 4 bases from J, the gap between germline ends came to 10 bases. The CDR3 extends over 13 amino acids. Looked up from germline, CDR1 is SGHRS and CDR2 is YFSETQ. CDR3 bases: TGCGCCAGCAGCATCGACAGACCAGATACGCAGTATTTT. As protein: CASSIDRPDTQYF.

The DNA of the CDR3 is TGTGCCAGCAGCAGGTTGGACACAGCCAACACCGGGGAGCTGTTTTTT. Amino acid sequence: CASSRLDTANTGELFF. The rearrangement uses TRBV25-1 and TRBJ2-2; possibly TRBD1 for D (5 bases). The V end lost 6 bases, the J end lost 2 bases, and 16 bases lay between the germline ends. The CDR3 sequence is 16 residues long. Germline V lookup: CDR1 MGHDK, CDR2 SYGVNS.

J is TRBJ2-7 and V is TRBV12-5, with TRBD2 as a possible D gene (6 bases). Germline V gene sequence: CDR1 LGHNT, CDR2 FRNRAP. With 2 bases removed from V and 4 bases from J, the gap between germline ends came to 27 bases. The CDR3 extends over 19 amino acids. CDR3 sequence reads: CASGLPPLSGTPRPYEQYV. The DNA of the CDR3 is TGTGCTAGTGGTTTGCCACCCCTTTCCGGGACTCCAAGACCTTACGAGCAGTACGTC.

This rearrangement joins TRBV4-1 to TRBJ1-3; D remains ambiguous. Germline values: CDR1 MGHRA, CDR2 YSYEKL. Trimming took 0 bases from V and 8 from J, leaving 17 bases between them. This CDR3 contains 16 residues. The CDR3, as DNA: TGCGCCAGCAGCCAAGACCTCTACTACCCGGCGGACACCATATATTTT. Translation: CASSQDLYYPADTIYF.

The CDR3 sequence: CASSQGGGTGIAFF. In nucleotides, the CDR3 is TGTGCCAGCAGCCAAGGAGGGGGAACAGGGATAGCTTTCTTT. The chain has TRBV3-1 (or the pseudogene TRBV3-2) and TRBJ1-1, with D perhaps matching TRBD1 (6 bases). The germline V and J ends were trimmed by 1 base and 10 bases, with 16 bases remaining between them. The CDR3 sequence is 14 residues long. CDR1 is LGHDT and CDR2 is YNNKEL in the germline V gene (reference sequence).

This clone has just one count. The chain recombines TRBV10-2 with TRBJ2-7; weak D call: TRBD1 (5 bases). The V gene's germline CDR1 is WSHSY and CDR2 SAAADI. CDR3 length: 14 amino acids. V lost 0 bases and J 3 bases, leaving 9 bases between the germline ends. CDR3 residues: CASSESQGYYEQYV. As DNA, the CDR3 is TGCGCCAGCAGTGAGTCGCAGGGATACTACGAGCAGTACGTC.

The V gene is TRBV7-7, the J gene TRBJ2-1, with a tentative D call TRBD2 (6 bases). The CDR3 covers 13 residues. Trimming pared 0 bases from V and 9 bases from J, leaving 9 bases between. Germline V gene sequence: CDR1 SSHAT, CDR2 FNYEAQ (reference sequence). CDR3 region: CASSLAEGSEQFF. The CDR3 DNA follows: TGTGCCAGCAGCTTAGCGGAGGGGAGTGAGCAGTTCTTC.

The V call is TRBV25-1, the J call TRBJ1-4; 7 bases align to TRBD1. The CDR3 length is 14 residues. Trimming at V came to 1 base and at J to 13 bases, leaving 9 bases not matched to a gene. The germline CDR1 and CDR2 sequences are MGHDK and SYGVNS. The CDR3 nucleotides read TGTGCCAGCAGTGAATGGGGACGACAGGGCGTACTGTTTTTT. Translated, it gives CASSEWGRQGVLFF.

The chain is built from TRBV24-1 and TRBJ2-5; D remains ambiguous. Germline V gene data show CDR1 as KGHDR and CDR2 as SFDVKD. The CDR3 has 14 residues. Trimming removed 4 bases from V and 1 base from J, with 9 bases in between. CDR3 DNA: TGTGCCACCAGTGACCCTCTCGGCCAAGAGACCCAGTACTTC. This codes for CATSDPLGQETQYF.

The chain has TRBV2 and TRBJ2-5; D remains unclear. Germline V lookup: CDR1 SNHLY, CDR2 FYNNEI. Trimming took off 8 bases at V and 5 bases at J, with 15 bases between the two ends. This CDR3 is built from 13 residues. The CDR3 nucleotides read TGTGCCAGCTTACGTGGTAGTCTGGAGACCCAGTACTTC. Protein product: CASLRGSLETQYF.

The rearrangement uses TRBV19 and TRBJ2-5, with D perhaps matching TRBD2 (5 bases). The CDR3 is 14 amino acids. V was pared by 5 bases and J by 5 bases, with 15 bases between. Germline CDR1 and CDR2: LNHDA and SQIVND (reference sequence). CDR3 sequence reads: CASSPPGMVETQYF. For the CDR3, the DNA is TGTGCCAGTAGTCCCCCGGGGATGGTGGAGACCCAGTACTTC.

This sequence joins TRBV29-1 and TRBJ1-3; D is undetermined. The germline V and J ends were trimmed by 5 bases and 0 bases, with 17 bases remaining between them. The CDR3 length is 16 residues. Germline values: CDR1 SQVTM, CDR2 ANQGSEA. The CDR3 DNA follows: TGCAGCGTTTCAGGCATTGACGGAAGCTCTGGAAACACCATATATTTT. The encoded protein is CSVSGIDGSSGNTIYF.

J is TRBJ2-3 and V is TRBV4-2, with 7 positions matching TRBD2. V shed 3 bases, J shed 2 bases, and the junction held 5 bases outside the gene matches. This CDR3 contains 15 residues. Germline assignment: CDR1 LGHNA and CDR2 YNFKEQ. The CDR3 reads CASSHGRGDTDTQYF. For the CDR3, the DNA is TGTGCCAGCAGCCACGGACGGGGGGACACAGATACGCAGTATTTT.

The rearrangement links TRBV27 to TRBJ2-3, with a tentative D call TRBD1 (5 bases). This CDR3 has 15 residues. V shed 6 bases and J shed 12 bases, with 25 bases lying between them. CDR1 MNHEY and CDR2 SMNVEV come from the germline V gene (reference sequence). CDR3 DNA: TGTGCCAGCAGCCAACAGGCCAACCCGCGGACAAGACAGTATTTT. Amino acid sequence: CASSQQANPRTRQYF.

This chain joins TRBV6-5 and TRBJ2-7, with D uncertain. This CDR3 spans 14 amino acids. Deletions cut 0 bases from V and 0 bases from J, with 6 bases between. Germline V lookup: CDR1 MNHEY, CDR2 SVGAGI. For the CDR3, the DNA is TGTGCCAGCAGTTACTCCGAGGCCTCCTACGAGCAGTACGTC. This encodes CASSYSEASYEQYV.

Only one count was recorded for this clone. This chain connects TRBV4-1 to TRBJ2-4; D is uncertain. The V end was cut by 3 bases, the J end by 3 bases, with 9 bases between. Germline lookup yields CDR1 MGHRA and CDR2 YSYEKL. The CDR3 length is 14 residues. The CDR3 sequence: CASSHPPGKNIQYF. The CDR3 nucleotides are TGCGCCAGCAGCCACCCCCCCGGCAAAAACATTCAGTACTTC.

The V gene is TRBV2, the J gene TRBJ1-5, with D tentatively TRBD1 (5 bases). This CDR3 has 13 amino acids. The V gene lost 8 bases and the J gene lost 4 bases, with 12 bases spanning the gap. CDR1 and CDR2 (germline): SNHLY, FYNNEI. The CDR3 nucleotides are TGTGCCAGCCTAGACAGAACAAATCAGCCCCAGCATTTT. Translating gives CASLDRTNQPQHF.

The rearrangement joins TRBV3-1 (or the pseudogene TRBV3-2) to TRBJ2-4, with D possibly TRBD1 on 6 matching bases. Trimming took 4 bases from V and 0 from J, leaving 10 bases between them. The CDR3 length is 15 residues. The germline V gene has CDR1 LGHDT and CDR2 YNNKEL (reference sequence). CDR3 sequence reads: CASSLGTLAKNIQYF. For the CDR3, the DNA is TGTGCCAGCAGCCTAGGGACATTAGCCAAAAACATTCAGTACTTC.

J is TRBJ1-2 and V is TRBV6-5, with D possibly being TRBD1 (6 bases). This CDR3 has 15 residues. Germline V gene sequence: CDR1 MNHEY, CDR2 SVGAGI. V lost 5 bases and J 8 bases, leaving 21 bases between the germline ends. CDR3 in amino acids: CASSPGTRVGGGYTF. CDR3 coding DNA: TGTGCCAGCAGTCCCGGGACCAGGGTTGGGGGCGGCTACACCTTC.

The rearrangement links TRBV7-2 to TRBJ2-7; D unresolved. V was pared by 1 base and J by 0 bases, with 10 bases between. This CDR3 comprises 15 residues. Germline V lookup: CDR1 SGHTA, CDR2 FQGNSA. Here the CDR3 DNA reads TGTGCCAGCAGCTTAGGGGCCAACCCCTCCTACGAGCAGTACTTC. Protein sequence: CASSLGANPSYEQYF.

V gene TRBV5-5 combines with J gene TRBJ1-6; D not certain. The CDR3 extends over 11 amino acids. Germline loops: CDR1 SGHKS, CDR2 YYEKEE (reference sequence). Trimming removed 2 bases at V and 9 bases at J, with 3 bases between. CDR3 DNA sequence: TGTGCCAGCAGCTTTAGTTCACCCCTCCACTTT. Amino acid sequence: CASSFSSPLHF.

The sample holds a few counts of this clone. This chain joins TRBV7-3 and TRBJ2-4; TRBD2 might be the D (5 bases). Germline loops: CDR1 SGHTA, CDR2 FQGTGA. Trimming took off 5 bases at V and 9 bases at J, with 11 bases between the two ends. The length of the CDR3 is 12 residues. The CDR3 sequence is CASSPREGIQYF. DNA of the CDR3: TGTGCCAGCAGCCCGCGAGAGGGCATTCAGTACTTC.

This sequence joins TRBV28 and TRBJ1-6; D is possibly TRBD1 (6 bases). Germline CDR1 is MDHEN and CDR2 is SYDVKM. V was trimmed by 5 bases and J by 7 bases, leaving 9 bases between them. The CDR3 extends over 13 amino acids. The chain's CDR3 is CASSTTGNSPLHF. For the CDR3, the DNA is TGTGCCAGCAGTACTACAGGGAATTCACCCCTCCACTTT.

The rearrangement uses TRBV13 and TRBJ1-2, with a weak D call TRBD1 (5 bases). This CDR3 region has 14 residues. Germline lookup yields CDR1 PRHDT and CDR2 FYEKMQ (reference sequence). The V and J ends lost 5 bases and 4 bases respectively, with 14 bases between them. The CDR3 nucleotides read TGTGCCAGCAGCCCTCCAGGGCTACCCTATGGCTACACCTTC. Residues: CASSPPGLPYGYTF.

The V and J genes are TRBV18 and TRBJ1-1, with 7 nucleotides matching TRBD1. Unmatched junction bases numbered 4, after V lost 4 bases and J lost 2 bases. The CDR3 length is 14 residues. Germline V CDR1 and CDR2: KGHSH, LQKENI. The CDR3 DNA reads as TGTGCCAGCTCACTAGGGGGCCACAACACTGAAGCTTTCTTT. Translated, it gives CASSLGGHNTEAFF.

On this clone: This CDR3 is also generated by other DNA sequences in the sample. The DNA for the CDR3 is TGCAGCGGGACGGGACACCTGAACACTGAAGCTTTCTTT. This sequence encodes CSGTGHLNTEAFF. The chain is built from TRBV29-1 and TRBJ1-1; perhaps TRBD1 as D (6 bases). Germline CDR1 and CDR2: SQVTM and ANQGSEA. V was clipped by 7 bases and J by 0 bases, with 12 bases between them. This CDR3 spans 13 amino acids.

The gene calls are TRBV11-2 and TRBJ1-1; no firm D call. The V end was cut by 0 bases, the J end by 8 bases, with 7 bases between. The CDR3 sequence is 12 residues long. Germline CDR1 and CDR2: SGHAT and FQNNGV. Written as DNA, the CDR3 is TGTGCCAGCAGCTTAGACAGACTGGAAGCTTTCTTT. Translated: CASSLDRLEAFF.

This chain joins TRBV6-5 and TRBJ1-1; D gene uncertain. The CDR3 length is 11 residues. V was pared by 10 bases and J by 5 bases, with 11 bases between. Germline V CDR1 and CDR2: MNHEY, SVGAGI. The CDR3 loop is CAISSWTEAFF. The CDR3 DNA follows: TGTGCCATCTCCAGTTGGACTGAAGCTTTCTTT.

This chain connects TRBV9 to TRBJ2-5; 7 positions match TRBD2. V was pared by 2 bases and J by 0 bases, with 4 bases of the junction left unmatched. Germline CDR1 SGDLS, CDR2 YYNGEE. This CDR3 comprises 15 residues. This chain's CDR3 is CASSVPLADQETQYF. The CDR3 bases are TGTGCCAGCAGCGTCCCCCTAGCGGACCAAGAGACCCAGTACTTC.

As for this clone: The sample contains more than one DNA sequence encoding this CDR3. The genes are TRBV3-1 (or the pseudogene TRBV3-2) and TRBJ1-1; D might be TRBD1 (5 bases). The CDR3 runs to 13 residues. V dropped 1 base and J dropped 5 bases, with 8 bases sitting between them. CDR1 and CDR2 from the germline V gene are LGHDT and YNNKEL (reference sequence). CDR3 DNA sequence: TGTGCCAGCAGCCAAGGAAGGGGAACTGAAGCTTTCTTT. It translates to CASSQGRGTEAFF.

The genes are TRBV6-5 and TRBJ2-2; 7 positions agree with TRBD2. The CDR3 length is 13 residues. Germline V gives CDR1 MNHEY, CDR2 SVGAGI. The chain's CDR3 is CGFERDSTGELFF. The CDR3 nucleotides read TGTGGATTTGAGCGGGATTCCACCGGGGAGCTGTTTTTT.